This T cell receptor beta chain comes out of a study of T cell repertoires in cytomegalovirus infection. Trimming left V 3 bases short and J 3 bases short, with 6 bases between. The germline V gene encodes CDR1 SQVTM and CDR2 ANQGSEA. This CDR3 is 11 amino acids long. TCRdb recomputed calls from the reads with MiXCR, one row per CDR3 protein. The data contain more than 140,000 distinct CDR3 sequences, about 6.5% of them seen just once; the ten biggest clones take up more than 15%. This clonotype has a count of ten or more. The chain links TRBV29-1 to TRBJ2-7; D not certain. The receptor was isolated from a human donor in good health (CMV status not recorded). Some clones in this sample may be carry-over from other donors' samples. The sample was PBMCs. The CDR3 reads CSVETVYEQYF. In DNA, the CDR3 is TGCAGCGTTGAGACCGTCTACGAGCAGTACTTC.